This TCR beta chain derives from a study of T cell clones after liver transplantation. Study-wide context: Samples came pre-transplant, pre-randomization before withdrawal, and post-randomization after withdrawal ended.

CDR1 and CDR2 (germline): MGHRA, YSYEKL. Trimming took 4 bases from V and 1 from J, leaving 6 bases between them. The length of the CDR3 is 13 residues. The repertoire was sequenced with immunoSEQ multiplex PCR; TCRdb's copy has only in-frame clones and lacks some. The sample records around 9,100 clones, about 75% being singletons. Material: CD8+ T cells from blood, obtained before liver transplant. The TCR comes from a human donor who received a liver transplant. This chain connects TRBV4-1 to TRBJ2-3; D remains ambiguous. The CDR3 spells CASSPPGTDTQYF. The CDR3 nucleotides are TGCGCCAGCAGCCCCCCGGGCACAGATACGCAGTATTTT.